Described below is a single T cell receptor beta chain sequence and its context. Antigen: not known. The data belong to a study of blood T cells in healthy people across ages. Study outcomes and limitations: With age, beta diversity per million T cells declined roughly linearly, significantly by 40.

Then a second PCR, running roughly 7 to 11 cycles, was carried out with a sample-barcoded 5' primer and a J-beta primer mix. Each TCR beta cDNA got a 12-nucleotide random molecular identifier. Every sample gave at least 2.5 million paired-end reads containing CDR3. TCRdb reprocessed the 5' RACE reads with MiXCR, giving one entry per CDR3 protein. The sample includes 700,000 or so distinct CDR3 sequences, 22% of them seen just once. The CDR3 runs 11 residues. Germline loops: CDR1 DFQATT, CDR2 SNEGSKA (reference sequence). V lost 2 bases, J lost 5 bases, and 6 bases lay in between. Input material: blood. The clonotype originates from a man between 70 and 80 years old in good health. This rearrangement joins TRBV20-1 to TRBJ2-5; D not certain. The CDR3 DNA reads as TGCAGTGCTAGAACCACGGAGACCCAGTACTTC. This sequence encodes CSARTTETQYF.